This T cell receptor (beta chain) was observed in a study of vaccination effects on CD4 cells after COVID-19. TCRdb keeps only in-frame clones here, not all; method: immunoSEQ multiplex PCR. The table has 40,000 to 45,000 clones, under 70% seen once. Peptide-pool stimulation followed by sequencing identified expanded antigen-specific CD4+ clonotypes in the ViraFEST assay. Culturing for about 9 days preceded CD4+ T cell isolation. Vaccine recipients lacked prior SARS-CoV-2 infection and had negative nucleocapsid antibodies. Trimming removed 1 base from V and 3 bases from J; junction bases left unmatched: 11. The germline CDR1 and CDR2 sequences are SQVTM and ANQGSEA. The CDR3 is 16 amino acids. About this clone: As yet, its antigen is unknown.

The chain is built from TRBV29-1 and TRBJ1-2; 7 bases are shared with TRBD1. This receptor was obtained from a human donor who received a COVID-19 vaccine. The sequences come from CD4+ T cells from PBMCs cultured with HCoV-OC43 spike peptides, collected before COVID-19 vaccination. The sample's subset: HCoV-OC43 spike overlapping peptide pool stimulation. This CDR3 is CSVEAPGGGGDYGYTF. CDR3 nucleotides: TGCAGCGTTGAAGCCCCGGGAGGGGGCGGGGACTATGGCTACACCTTC.